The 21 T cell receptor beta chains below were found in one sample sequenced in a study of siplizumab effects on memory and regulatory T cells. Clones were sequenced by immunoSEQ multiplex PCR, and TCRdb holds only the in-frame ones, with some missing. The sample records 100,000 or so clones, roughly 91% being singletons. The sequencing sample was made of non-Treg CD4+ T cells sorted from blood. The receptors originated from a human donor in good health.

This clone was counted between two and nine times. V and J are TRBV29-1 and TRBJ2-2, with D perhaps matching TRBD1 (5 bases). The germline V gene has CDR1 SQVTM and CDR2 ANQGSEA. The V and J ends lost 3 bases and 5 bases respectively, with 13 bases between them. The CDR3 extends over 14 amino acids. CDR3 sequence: CSVEKFPGTGELFF. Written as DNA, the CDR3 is TGCAGCGTTGAGAAGTTCCCAGGGACCGGGGAGCTGTTTTTT.

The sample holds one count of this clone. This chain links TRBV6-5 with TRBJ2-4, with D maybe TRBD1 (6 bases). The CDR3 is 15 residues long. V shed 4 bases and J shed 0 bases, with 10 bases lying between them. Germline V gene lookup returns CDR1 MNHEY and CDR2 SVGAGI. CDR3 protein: CASSFLQGAKNIQYF. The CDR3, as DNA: TGTGCCAGCAGTTTTCTACAGGGAGCCAAAAACATTCAGTACTTC.

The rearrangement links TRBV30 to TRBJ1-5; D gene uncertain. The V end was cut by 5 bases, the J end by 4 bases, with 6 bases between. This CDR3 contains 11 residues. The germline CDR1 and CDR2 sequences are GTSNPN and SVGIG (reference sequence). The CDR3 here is CAWGSNQPQHF. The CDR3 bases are TGTGCCTGGGGGTCTAATCAGCCCCAGCATTTT.

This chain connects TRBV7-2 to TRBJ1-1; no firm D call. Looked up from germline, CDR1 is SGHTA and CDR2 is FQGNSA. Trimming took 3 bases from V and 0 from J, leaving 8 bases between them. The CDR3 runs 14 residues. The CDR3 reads CASSFQSMNTEAFF. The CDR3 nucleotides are TGTGCCAGCAGCTTCCAGAGCATGAACACTGAAGCTTTCTTT. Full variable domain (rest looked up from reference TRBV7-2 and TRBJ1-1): GAGVSQSPSNKVTEKGKDVELRCDPISGHTALYWYRQSLGQGLEFLIYFQGNSAPDKSGLPSDRFSAERTGGSVSTLTIQRTQQEDSAVYLCASSFQSMNTEAFFGQGTRLTVV.

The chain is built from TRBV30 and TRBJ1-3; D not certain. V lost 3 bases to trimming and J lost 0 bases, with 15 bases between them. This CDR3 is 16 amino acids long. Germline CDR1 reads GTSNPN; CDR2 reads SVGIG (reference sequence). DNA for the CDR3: TGTGCCTGGAGGCGGGTAACCCGGAGCTCTGGAAACACCATATATTTT. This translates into CAWRRVTRSSGNTIYF.

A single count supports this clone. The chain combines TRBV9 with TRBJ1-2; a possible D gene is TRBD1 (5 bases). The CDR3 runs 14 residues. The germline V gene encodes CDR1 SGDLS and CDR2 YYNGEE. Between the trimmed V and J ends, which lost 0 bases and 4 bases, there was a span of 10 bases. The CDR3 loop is CASSVEDGGYGYTF. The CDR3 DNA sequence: TGTGCCAGCAGCGTAGAGGACGGGGGCTATGGCTACACCTTC.

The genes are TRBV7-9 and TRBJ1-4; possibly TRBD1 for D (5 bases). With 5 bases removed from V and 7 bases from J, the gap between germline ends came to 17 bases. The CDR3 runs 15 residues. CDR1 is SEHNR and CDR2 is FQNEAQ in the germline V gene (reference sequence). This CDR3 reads CASSVSAGFGEKLFF. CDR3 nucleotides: TGTGCCAGCAGCGTCTCGGCAGGGTTCGGTGAAAAACTGTTTTTT.

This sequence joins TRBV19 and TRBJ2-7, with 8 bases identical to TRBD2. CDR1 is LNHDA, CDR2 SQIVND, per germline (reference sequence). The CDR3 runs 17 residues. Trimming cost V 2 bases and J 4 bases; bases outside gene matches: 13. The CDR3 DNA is TGTGCCAGTAGTATAAAGGGAGACCTAGGCGGGAGGTACGAGCAGTACTTC. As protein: CASSIKGDLGGRYEQYF.

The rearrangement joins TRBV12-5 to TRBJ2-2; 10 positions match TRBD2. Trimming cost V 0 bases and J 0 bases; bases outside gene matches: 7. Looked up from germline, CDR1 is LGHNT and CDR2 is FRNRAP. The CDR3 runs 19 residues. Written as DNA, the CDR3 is TGTGCTAGTGGTTTGGTACCAAGGACTAGCGGCGCGAACACCGGGGAGCTGTTTTTT. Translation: CASGLVPRTSGANTGELFF.

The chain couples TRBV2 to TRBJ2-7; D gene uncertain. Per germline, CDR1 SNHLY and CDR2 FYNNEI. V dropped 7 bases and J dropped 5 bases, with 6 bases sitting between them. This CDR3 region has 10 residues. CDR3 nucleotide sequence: TGTGCCAGCATATTCCACGAGCAGTACTTC. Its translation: CASIFHEQYF.

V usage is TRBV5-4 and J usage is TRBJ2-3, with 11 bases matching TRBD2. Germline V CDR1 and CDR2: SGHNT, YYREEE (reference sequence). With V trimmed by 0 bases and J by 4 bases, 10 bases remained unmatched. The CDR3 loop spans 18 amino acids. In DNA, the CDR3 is TGTGCCAGCAGCTTGGGTCTGCTAGCGGGAGGTCGGGCAGATACGCAGTATTTT. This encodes CASSLGLLAGGRADTQYF.

The CDR3 loop reads CASSQEPRTGLFYGYTF. CDR3 DNA: TGTGCCAGCAGCCAAGAGCCCCGGACAGGCCTATTCTATGGCTACACCTTC. The V gene is TRBV14, the J gene TRBJ1-2, with 7 nucleotides matching TRBD1. Trimming took 0 bases from V and 4 from J; bases not matched to a gene: 11. This CDR3 is 17 amino acids long. Per the germline V gene, CDR1 is SGHDN and CDR2 is FVKESK.

This CDR3 is CASSPDREGEKLFF. CDR3 sequence (DNA): TGTGCCAGCAGCCCTGACAGGGAGGGGGAAAAACTGTTTTTT. V is TRBV28 and J is TRBJ1-4; 7 bases fit TRBD1. J gave up 8 bases and V 6 bases, and 9 bases lay outside the gene matches. Germline-derived CDR1 and CDR2 are MDHEN and SYDVKM. The CDR3 runs 14 residues.

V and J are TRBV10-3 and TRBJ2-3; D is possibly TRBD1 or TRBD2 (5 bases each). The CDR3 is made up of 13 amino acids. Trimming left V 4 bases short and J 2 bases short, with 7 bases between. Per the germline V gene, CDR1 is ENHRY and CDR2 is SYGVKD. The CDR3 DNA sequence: TGTGCCATCAGTGCGGGGCCCACAGATACGCAGTATTTT. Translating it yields CAISAGPTDTQYF.

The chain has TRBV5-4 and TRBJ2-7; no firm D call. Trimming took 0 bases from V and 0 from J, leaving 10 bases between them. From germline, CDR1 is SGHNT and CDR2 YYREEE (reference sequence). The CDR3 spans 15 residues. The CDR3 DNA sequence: TGTGCCAGCAGCTTGGAGCTACAGAACTCCTACGAGCAGTACTTC. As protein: CASSLELQNSYEQYF.

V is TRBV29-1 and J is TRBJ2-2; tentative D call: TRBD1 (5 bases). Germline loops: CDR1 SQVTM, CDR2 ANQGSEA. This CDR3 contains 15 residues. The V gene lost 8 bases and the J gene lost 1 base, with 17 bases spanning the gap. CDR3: CSTLRQLQNTGELFF. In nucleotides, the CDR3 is TGCAGCACCCTTCGACAGTTACAGAACACCGGGGAGCTGTTTTTT.

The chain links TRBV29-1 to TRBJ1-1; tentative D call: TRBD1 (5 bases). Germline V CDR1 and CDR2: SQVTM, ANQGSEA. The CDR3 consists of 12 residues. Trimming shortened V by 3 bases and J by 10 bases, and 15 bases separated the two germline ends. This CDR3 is CSVEEWGVGAFF. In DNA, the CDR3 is TGCAGCGTTGAGGAATGGGGCGTCGGAGCTTTCTTT.

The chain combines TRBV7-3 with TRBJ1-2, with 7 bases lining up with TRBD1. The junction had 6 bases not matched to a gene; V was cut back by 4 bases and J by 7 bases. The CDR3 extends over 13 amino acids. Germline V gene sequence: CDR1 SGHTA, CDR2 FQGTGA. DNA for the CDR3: TGTGCCAGCAGCTCCACCGGACAGGCTGGCTACACCTTC. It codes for CASSSTGQAGYTF.

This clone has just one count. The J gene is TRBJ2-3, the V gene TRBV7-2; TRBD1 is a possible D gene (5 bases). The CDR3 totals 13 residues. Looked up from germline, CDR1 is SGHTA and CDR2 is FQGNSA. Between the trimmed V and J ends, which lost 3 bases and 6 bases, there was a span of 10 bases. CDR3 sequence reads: CASSLQDTDTQYF. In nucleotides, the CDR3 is TGTGCCAGCAGCTTGCAGGACACGGATACGCAGTATTTT.

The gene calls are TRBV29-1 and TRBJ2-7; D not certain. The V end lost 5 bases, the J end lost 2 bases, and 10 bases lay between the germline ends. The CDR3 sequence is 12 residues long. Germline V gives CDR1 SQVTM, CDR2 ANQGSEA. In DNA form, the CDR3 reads TGCAGCGTTACCGACGAGACCTACGAGCAGTACTTC. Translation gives CSVTDETYEQYF.

CDR3 DNA sequence: TGTGCCAGCAGCCTCGCCCCCTCAGCGGGAGGGTTTTACGAGCAGTACTTC. It yields the protein CASSLAPSAGGFYEQYF. This chain connects TRBV7-9 to TRBJ2-7; 10 nucleotides align to TRBD2. This CDR3 has 17 amino acids. In germline, CDR1 is SEHNR, CDR2 FQNEAQ (reference sequence). The V and J ends lost 5 bases and 4 bases, in that order; junction bases with no gene match: 14.